Listed below are T cell receptor beta chains from one sample, sequenced in a study of Tregs in tolerant kidney transplant recipients. The repertoire was sequenced with immunoSEQ multiplex PCR; TCRdb's copy has only in-frame clones and lacks some. The sample lists just under 65,000 clones, 98% occurring once. The sequencing here drew on Tregs from blood, taken before the transplant. These receptors all come from a human donor who received a combined kidney and bone marrow transplant. The CDR3 runs from the conserved cysteine through the conserved F or W. D genes are given only for firm matches. Clone size appears in some rows only: once, few, many, or a class for an expanded clone.

cdr3_aa cdr3_nt v_call clone_size d_call j_call
CSVLIGAFGPPDTQYF TGCAGCGTTCTTATAGGGGCCTTTGGTCCCCCAGATACGCAGTATTTT TRBV29-1 NA NA TRBJ2-3
CASSQLLGQNQETQYF TGTGCCAGCAGCCAACTACTTGGACAGAACCAAGAGACCCAGTACTTC TRBV14 NA NA TRBJ2-5
CASSQTSYEQFF TGCGCCAGCAGCCAGACTAGCTACGAGCAGTTCTTC TRBV5-1 NA TRBD2 TRBJ2-1
CASLGLGDTEAFF TGCGCCAGCTTAGGACTTGGGGACACTGAAGCTTTCTTT TRBV5-1 NA NA TRBJ1-1
CAWSDRSYGYTF TGTGCCTGGAGCGACAGATCCTATGGCTACACCTTC TRBV30 once NA TRBJ1-2
CASSRLAGFNEQFF TGTGCCAGCTCTCGACTAGCGGGGTTCAATGAGCAGTTCTTC TRBV18 NA TRBD2 TRBJ2-1
CASSPTAYGYTF TGTGCCAGCTCACCGACAGCCTATGGCTACACCTTC TRBV18 once NA TRBJ1-2
CASLGTALMAFF TGTGCCAGCCTCGGGACAGCCCTAATGGCTTTCTTT TRBV19 NA TRBD1 TRBJ1-1
CASSMAGGPVDTQYF TGTGCCAGTAGTATGGCGGGAGGGCCGGTGGATACGCAGTATTTT TRBV19 NA TRBD2 TRBJ2-3
CASSPRRMNTEAFF TGTGCCAGCAGCCCTCGGAGGATGAACACTGAAGCTTTCTTT TRBV9 NA NA TRBJ1-1
CSATSDRRYNEQFF TGCAGCGCCACGTCGGACAGGCGGTACAATGAGCAGTTCTTC TRBV29-1 NA TRBD1 TRBJ2-1
CASSFAGANYGYTF TGTGCCAGCAGCTTCGCAGGGGCAAACTATGGCTACACCTTC TRBV5-4 NA NA TRBJ1-2
CASSQSSARDTGELFF TGCGCCAGCAGCCAGTCTAGCGCCAGGGACACCGGGGAGCTGTTTTTT TRBV4-3 NA NA TRBJ2-2
CASSAKRTGHSNQPQHF TGTGCCAGCAGTGCTAAACGGACAGGCCATAGCAATCAGCCCCAGCATTTT TRBV27 NA TRBD1 TRBJ1-5
CASRYSTENYGYTF TGTGCCAGCAGGTATAGTACAGAGAACTATGGCTACACCTTC TRBV7-2 NA NA TRBJ1-2
CTSSQKPDSHEQFF TGCACCAGCAGCCAAAAGCCCGACAGTCATGAGCAGTTCTTC TRBV1 NA NA TRBJ2-1
CASSLGLAGADTQYF TGTGCCAGCAGCTTGGGGTTAGCGGGGGCAGATACGCAGTATTTT TRBV5-4 once TRBD2 TRBJ2-3
CASSLLSGPAGELFF TGTGCCAGCAGCTTATTATCAGGGCCGGCCGGGGAGCTGTTTTTT TRBV7-3 NA NA TRBJ2-2